This passage covers 23 T cell receptor beta chains from one sample sequenced in a study of shared clonotypes between healthy human individuals. Here immunoSEQ multiplex PCR was the method, and the copy in TCRdb shows in-frame clones only, minus some. The sample holds approximately 400,000 clones, about 96% seen once. The sequencing sample was made of memory CD8+ T cells sorted from blood. Subset: CD45RO+ cells pooled with CCR7-negative TemRA cells. These receptors originate from a man younger than 45 in good health.

This chain connects TRBV6-1 to TRBJ2-7, with D tentatively TRBD1 or TRBD2 (5 bases each). Trimming took 5 bases from V and 10 from J, leaving 24 bases between them. Germline-derived CDR1 and CDR2 are MNHNS and SASEGT. CDR3 length equals 15 residues. CDR3 loop: CASSPRRGDGTYQYF. As DNA, the CDR3 is TGTGCCAGCAGTCCTCGCCGAGGGGACGGTACGTATCAGTACTTC.

The gene calls are TRBV28 and TRBJ2-5; D ambiguous. In germline, CDR1 is MDHEN, CDR2 SYDVKM. Trimming left V 3 bases short and J 5 bases short, with 4 bases between. CDR3 length: 11 amino acids. This CDR3 reads CASSFSETQYF. CDR3 nucleotide sequence: TGTGCCAGCAGTTTTTCGGAGACCCAGTACTTC.

V gene TRBV28 combines with J gene TRBJ1-4, with a weak D call TRBD1 (6 bases). There are 17 residues in the CDR3. V was pared by 4 bases and J by 4 bases, with 19 bases between. In germline, CDR1 is MDHEN, CDR2 SYDVKM. CDR3 DNA sequence: TGTGCCAGCAGTTCGGGTAGGGACACCGCGTATAATGAAAAACTGTTTTTT. This translates into CASSSGRDTAYNEKLFF.

This clone was seen once. The rearrangement links TRBV19 to TRBJ2-7; D may correspond to TRBD1 or TRBD2 (5 bases each). This CDR3 region has 14 residues. Per the germline V gene, CDR1 is LNHDA and CDR2 is SQIVND (reference sequence). The V end was cut by 5 bases, the J end by 1 base, with 12 bases between. This CDR3 is CASSASGPSYEQYF. CDR3 nucleotides: TGTGCCAGTAGTGCGTCGGGGCCTTCCTACGAGCAGTACTTC.

The chain joins TRBV4-1 to TRBJ1-5, with a possible D match to TRBD1 (6 bases). The CDR3 loop spans 18 amino acids. V lost 1 base to trimming and J lost 0 bases, with 16 bases between them. Germline lookup yields CDR1 MGHRA and CDR2 YSYEKL. The CDR3 is CASSQALGDNYSNQPQHF. The CDR3 DNA is TGCGCCAGCAGCCAAGCCCTAGGGGACAACTATAGCAATCAGCCCCAGCATTTT.

The chain uses TRBV5-6 and TRBJ2-7; D remains unclear. The CDR3 spans 11 residues. Trimming took off 4 bases at V and 1 base at J, with 3 bases between the two ends. Germline-derived CDR1 and CDR2 are SGHDT and YYEEEE. CDR3 residues: CASSTSYEQYF. In nucleotides, the CDR3 is TGTGCCAGCAGCACGTCCTACGAGCAGTACTTC.

The chain has TRBV20-1 and TRBJ1-2; D gene ambiguous. The CDR3 spans 10 residues. V shed 2 bases and J shed 7 bases, with 5 bases lying between them. Germline CDR1 is DFQATT and CDR2 is SNEGSKA (reference sequence). The CDR3 reads CSARFSGYTF. CDR3 bases: TGCAGTGCTAGATTCAGTGGCTACACCTTC.

The chain is built from TRBV5-1 and TRBJ2-5; 7 bases map to TRBD1. J was trimmed by 4 bases and V by 1 base; bases with no gene match: 4. CDR1 and CDR2 from the germline V gene are SGHRS and YFSETQ. The CDR3 totals 14 residues. The CDR3 sequence is CASSLSPGGETQYF. The CDR3 nucleotides are TGCGCCAGCAGCTTGTCCCCAGGGGGAGAGACCCAGTACTTC. Filled out from reference TRBV5-1 and TRBJ2-5, the complete variable domain reads KAGVTQTPRYLIKTRGQQVTLSCSPISGHRSVSWYQQTPGQGLQFLFEYFSETQRNKGNFPGRFSGRQFSNSRSEMNVSTLELGDSALYLCASSLSPGGETQYFGPGTRLLVL.

About this clone itself: One end of the junction does not line up with germline, which may come from a read error. The rearrangement links TRBV25-1 to TRBJ2-3; the match to TRBD2 covers 10 bases. The germline gives CDR1 MGHDK, CDR2 SYGVNS. The CDR3 runs to 14 residues. The CDR3 loop reads CASSEWGDSGRIHF. In nucleotides, the CDR3 is TGTGCCAGCAGTGAATGGGGAGATAGCGGGAGGATCCATTTT.

This CDR3 reads CASSLKGEKLFF. Written as DNA, the CDR3 is TGTGCCAGCAGCCTTAAAGGGGAAAAACTGTTTTTT. This chain connects TRBV7-9 to TRBJ1-4; D ambiguous. V gave up 5 bases and J gave up 8 bases, with 9 bases separating them. Germline V gene lookup returns CDR1 SEHNR and CDR2 FQNEAQ (reference sequence). The CDR3 has 12 residues. The whole variable domain, remainder taken from reference TRBV7-9 and TRBJ1-4, is DTGVSQNPRHKITKRGQNVTFRCDPISEHNRLYWYRQTLGQGPEFLTYFQNEAQLEKSRLLSDRFSAERPKGSFSTLEIQRTEQGDSAMYLCASSLKGEKLFFGSGTQLSVL.

CDR3: CAWSVGHNYGYTF. The CDR3 DNA reads TGTGCCTGGAGTGTAGGACATAACTATGGCTACACCTTC. This chain connects TRBV30 to TRBJ1-2, with a tentative D call TRBD1 (5 bases). With 0 bases removed from V and 1 base from J, the gap between germline ends came to 6 bases. This CDR3 comprises 13 residues. Looked up from germline, CDR1 is GTSNPN and CDR2 is SVGIG (reference sequence).

The gene calls are TRBV5-1 and TRBJ2-3; 7 positions match TRBD2. CDR3 length: 13 residues. Germline loops: CDR1 SGHRS, CDR2 YFSETQ. Trimming at V came to 4 bases and at J to 5 bases, leaving 4 bases not matched to a gene. DNA for the CDR3: TGCGCCAGCAGCGGGACTATTTTAGATACGCAGTATTTT. Translated: CASSGTILDTQYF.

V gene TRBV16 combines with J gene TRBJ1-2, with TRBD1 identical over 11 bases. This CDR3 contains 17 residues. Germline V gene data show CDR1 as KGHSY and CDR2 as FQNENV. V dropped 1 base and J dropped 4; count of bases not matched to a gene: 8. DNA of the CDR3: TGTGCCAGCAGCCAATTGACCACCGGGACAGGGGGCTATGGCTACACCTTC. Amino acid sequence: CASSQLTTGTGGYGYTF.

In its sample, this clone was seen once. The rearrangement joins TRBV6-5 to TRBJ2-6; no firm D call. CDR1 is MNHEY, CDR2 SVGAGI, per germline. The CDR3 has 14 residues. V lost 2 bases and J lost 0, with 2 bases in between. CDR3 in amino acids: CASSYLSGANVLTF. For the CDR3, the DNA is TGTGCCAGCAGTTACCTCTCTGGGGCCAACGTCCTGACTTTC.

The chain carries TRBV10-3 and TRBJ2-7; 8 positions match TRBD2. The CDR3 length is 20 residues. V was clipped by 4 bases and J by 0 bases; unmatched bases: 20. Per germline, CDR1 ENHRY and CDR2 SYGVKD. The DNA of the CDR3 is TGTGCCATCAGTGGCCGAAACGGGGGGACTAGTGGTAGGGGCTCCTACGAGCAGTACTTC. It yields the protein CAISGRNGGTSGRGSYEQYF.

V gene TRBV27 combines with J gene TRBJ2-2; D might be TRBD2 (6 bases). The length of the CDR3 is 14 residues. Germline V gene lookup returns CDR1 MNHEY and CDR2 SMNVEV (reference sequence). Trimming stripped 4 bases from V and 5 bases from J, with 11 bases between. In DNA, the CDR3 is TGTGCCAGCAGTTCGGGGGTTCGGACCGGGGAGCTGTTTTTT. Encoded protein: CASSSGVRTGELFF.

Points on this clone: This same CDR3 is encoded by further DNA sequences in the sample. The chain carries TRBV5-1 and TRBJ2-5; D ambiguous. This CDR3 spans 12 amino acids. Germline V lookup: CDR1 SGHRS, CDR2 YFSETQ. Trimming left V 1 base short and J 4 bases short, with 5 bases between. In DNA form, the CDR3 reads TGCGCCAGCAGCTTGTCGGGAGAGACCCAGTACTTC. Translating it yields CASSLSGETQYF.

This clone was recorded once. The V gene is TRBV28, the J gene TRBJ2-7, with 11 bases that match TRBD2. Germline V gives CDR1 MDHEN, CDR2 SYDVKM. This CDR3 has 13 residues. With 6 bases clipped from V and 2 bases from J, the junction kept 0 bases outside the gene matches. CDR3 residues: CASRGLAAYEQYF. The DNA of the CDR3 is TGTGCCAGCAGGGGACTAGCGGCCTACGAGCAGTACTTC.

This chain links TRBV7-8 with TRBJ1-2; no clear D. Germline V gene sequence: CDR1 SGHVS, CDR2 FQNEAQ. The V and J ends lost 3 bases and 4 bases respectively, with 12 bases between them. The CDR3 runs to 14 residues. CDR3 sequence: CASSFVGSSYGYTF. The CDR3 region has the DNA TGTGCCAGCAGCTTTGTTGGCAGTTCCTATGGCTACACCTTC.

The DNA for the CDR3 is TGTGCCAGCAGCTTCGGGAGTGAGCAGTTCTTC. Translating gives CASSFGSEQFF. The rearrangement joins TRBV11-3 to TRBJ2-1; maybe TRBD2 (6 bases). Germline V gene sequence: CDR1 SGHNT, CDR2 YENEEA. The V and J ends lost 3 bases and 9 bases respectively, with 6 bases between them. There are 11 residues in the CDR3.

J is TRBJ2-1 and V is TRBV6-5, with D unclear. This CDR3 has 15 residues. Germline CDR1 reads MNHEY; CDR2 reads SVGAGI. Trimming left V 8 bases short and J 0 bases short, with 14 bases between. CDR3 loop: CASRLTVSSYNEQFF. CDR3 DNA: TGTGCCAGCCGACTCACTGTTAGCTCCTACAATGAGCAGTTCTTC.

The chain couples TRBV30 to TRBJ1-1; a weak D match, TRBD1 (5 bases). There are 13 residues in the CDR3. CDR1 and CDR2 (germline): GTSNPN, SVGIG (reference sequence). Trimming took off 2 bases at V and 1 base at J, with 8 bases between the two ends. CDR3 coding DNA: TGTGCCTGGAGTTTAACAGGGAACACTGAAGCTTTCTTT. Its protein is CAWSLTGNTEAFF.

The gene calls are TRBV10-1 and TRBJ1-3; D uncertain. Germline V lookup: CDR1 WNHNN, CDR2 SYGVQD (reference sequence). V dropped 10 bases and J dropped 4 bases, with 14 bases sitting between them. The length of the CDR3 is 13 residues. Written as DNA, the CDR3 is TGCGCCAACACAGACTTCCCCGGAAACACCATATATTTT. Its protein is CANTDFPGNTIYF.